Each of the 6 T cell receptor beta chains below was sequenced from the same sample in a study of T cell responses to AZD1222 COVID-19 vaccine. Produced via immunoSEQ multiplex PCR; TCRdb's table is partial and in-frame only. This table holds over 45,000 clones, 70% to 90% found once. The sequenced sample was peripheral blood, obtained on day 0 of AZD1222 vaccination. All receptors derive from an adult in good health.

This chain joins TRBV2 and TRBJ1-4; D is undetermined. CDR3 length equals 14 residues. V was cut by 8 bases and J by 0 bases, with 10 bases left in between. Germline V lookup: CDR1 SNHLY, CDR2 FYNNEI. The CDR3: CASLGGATNEKLFF. The CDR3 DNA sequence: TGTGCCAGCTTAGGAGGTGCAACTAATGAAAAACTGTTTTTT.

This clone appeared a single time. This chain uses TRBV18 with TRBJ1-1; possibly TRBD1 for D (6 bases). Per the germline V gene, CDR1 is KGHSH and CDR2 is LQKENI. CDR3 size: 17 residues. Trimming shortened V by 1 base and J by 4 bases, and 19 bases separated the two germline ends. The CDR3 nucleotides are TGTGCCAGCTCACCACGGGACATTTTACCCGTAGGCACTGAAGCTTTCTTT. Protein sequence: CASSPRDILPVGTEAFF.

The chain uses TRBV11-2 and TRBJ1-4, with a weak D call TRBD1 (5 bases). The CDR3 loop spans 14 amino acids. The V end was cut by 3 bases, the J end by 7 bases, with 12 bases between. Germline loops: CDR1 SGHAT, CDR2 FQNNGV. CDR3 region: CASSFGAGTEKLFF. Here the CDR3 DNA reads TGTGCCAGCAGCTTCGGGGCAGGGACTGAAAAACTGTTTTTT.

The chain links TRBV19 to TRBJ1-2; 9 bases map to TRBD1. This CDR3 region has 15 residues. V lost 3 bases and J lost 6; bases outside the gene matches: 8. CDR1 LNHDA and CDR2 SQIVND come from the germline V gene (reference sequence). CDR3 protein: CASSMMTGGNNGYTF. The CDR3 nucleotides are TGTGCCAGTAGTATGATGACAGGGGGTAATAATGGCTACACCTTC.

This chain's CDR3 is CASRSGQGTTEAFF. DNA for the CDR3: TGTGCCAGCAGGAGCGGACAGGGGACAACTGAAGCTTTCTTT. This rearrangement joins TRBV28 to TRBJ1-1; 9 nucleotides match TRBD1. This CDR3 spans 14 amino acids. Germline V CDR1 and CDR2: MDHEN, SYDVKM. The ends lost 6 bases at V and 5 bases at J; junction bases unmatched: 7.

The chain is built from TRBV5-6 and TRBJ2-4; D ambiguous. CDR3 size: 14 residues. V lost 0 bases to trimming and J lost 1 base, with 5 bases between them. Germline V gene sequence: CDR1 SGHDT, CDR2 YYEEEE. The CDR3 loop is CASSLGQAKNIQYF. CDR3 nucleotide sequence: TGTGCCAGCAGCTTGGGGCAGGCCAAAAACATTCAGTACTTC.